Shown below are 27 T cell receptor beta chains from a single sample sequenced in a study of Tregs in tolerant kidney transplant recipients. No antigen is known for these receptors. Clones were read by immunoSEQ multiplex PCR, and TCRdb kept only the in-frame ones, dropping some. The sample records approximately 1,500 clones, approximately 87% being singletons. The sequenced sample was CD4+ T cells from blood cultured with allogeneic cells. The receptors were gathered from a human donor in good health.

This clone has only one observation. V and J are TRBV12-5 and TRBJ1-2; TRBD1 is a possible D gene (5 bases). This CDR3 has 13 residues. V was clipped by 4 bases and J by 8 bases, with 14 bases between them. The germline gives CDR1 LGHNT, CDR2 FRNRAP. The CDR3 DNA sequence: TGTGCTAGTGGTTCGGGGACTACCCTGGGCTACACCTTC. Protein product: CASGSGTTLGYTF.

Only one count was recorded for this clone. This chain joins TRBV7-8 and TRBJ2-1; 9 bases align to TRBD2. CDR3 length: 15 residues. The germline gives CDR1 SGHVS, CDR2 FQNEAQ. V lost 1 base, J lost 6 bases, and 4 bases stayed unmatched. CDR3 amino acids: CASSLGTSGPNEQFF. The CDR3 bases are TGTGCCAGCAGCTTAGGCACTAGCGGGCCCAATGAGCAGTTCTTC.

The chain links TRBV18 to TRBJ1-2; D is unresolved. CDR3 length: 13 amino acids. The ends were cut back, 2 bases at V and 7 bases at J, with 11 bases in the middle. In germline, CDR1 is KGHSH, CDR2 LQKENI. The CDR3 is CASSPIDSGGYTF. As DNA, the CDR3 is TGTGCCAGCTCACCAATCGATAGTGGTGGCTACACCTTC. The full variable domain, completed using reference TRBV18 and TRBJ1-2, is NAGVMQNPRHLVRRRGQEARLRCSPMKGHSHVYWYRQLPEEGLKFMVYLQKENIIDESGMPKERFSAEFPKEGPSILRIQQVVRGDSAAYFCASSPIDSGGYTFGSGTRLTVV.

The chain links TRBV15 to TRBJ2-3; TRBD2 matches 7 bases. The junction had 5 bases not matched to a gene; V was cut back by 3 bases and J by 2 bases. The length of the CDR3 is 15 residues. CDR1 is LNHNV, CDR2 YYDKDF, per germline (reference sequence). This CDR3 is CATSRGGGNTDTQYF. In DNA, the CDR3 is TGTGCCACCAGCAGGGGGGGAGGGAACACAGATACGCAGTATTTT.

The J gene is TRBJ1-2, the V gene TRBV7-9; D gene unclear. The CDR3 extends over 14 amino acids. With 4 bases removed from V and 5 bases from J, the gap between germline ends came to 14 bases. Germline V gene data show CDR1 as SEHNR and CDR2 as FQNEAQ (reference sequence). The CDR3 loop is CASSYGETGYGYTF. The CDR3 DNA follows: TGTGCCAGCAGCTACGGCGAAACGGGGTATGGCTACACCTTC.

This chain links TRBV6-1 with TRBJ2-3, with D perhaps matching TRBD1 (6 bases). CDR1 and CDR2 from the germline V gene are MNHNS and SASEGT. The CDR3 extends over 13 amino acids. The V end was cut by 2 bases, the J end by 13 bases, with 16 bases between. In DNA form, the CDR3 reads TGTGCCAGCAGTGAAACGCGGACAGCACGGGAGTATTTT. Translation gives CASSETRTAREYF.

The CDR3 here is CASSPQETQYF. The CDR3 coding sequence is TGTGCCAGCTCACCCCAAGAGACCCAGTACTTC. The rearrangement joins TRBV18 to TRBJ2-5; D is unclear. The V end lost 3 bases, the J end lost 1 base, and 0 bases lay between the germline ends. Looked up from germline, CDR1 is KGHSH and CDR2 is LQKENI. The CDR3 runs to 11 residues.

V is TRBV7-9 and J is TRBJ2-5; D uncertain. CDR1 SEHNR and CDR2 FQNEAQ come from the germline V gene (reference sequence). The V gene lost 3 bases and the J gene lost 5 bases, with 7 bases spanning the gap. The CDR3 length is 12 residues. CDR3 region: CASSFGLETQYF. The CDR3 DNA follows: TGTGCCAGCAGCTTCGGGTTGGAGACCCAGTACTTC.

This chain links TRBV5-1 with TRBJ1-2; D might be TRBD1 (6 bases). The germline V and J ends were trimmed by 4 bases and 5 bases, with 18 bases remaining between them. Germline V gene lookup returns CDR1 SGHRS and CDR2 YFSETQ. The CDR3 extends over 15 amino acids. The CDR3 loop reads CASSTRGAPSYGYTF. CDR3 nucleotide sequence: TGCGCCAGCAGCACCAGGGGTGCACCTTCTTATGGCTACACCTTC.

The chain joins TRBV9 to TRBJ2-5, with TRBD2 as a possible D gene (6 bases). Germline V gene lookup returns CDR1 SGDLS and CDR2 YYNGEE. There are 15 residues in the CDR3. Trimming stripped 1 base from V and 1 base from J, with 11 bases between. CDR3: CASSVLGLVQETQYF. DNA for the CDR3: TGTGCCAGCAGCGTATTGGGACTGGTCCAAGAGACCCAGTACTTC.

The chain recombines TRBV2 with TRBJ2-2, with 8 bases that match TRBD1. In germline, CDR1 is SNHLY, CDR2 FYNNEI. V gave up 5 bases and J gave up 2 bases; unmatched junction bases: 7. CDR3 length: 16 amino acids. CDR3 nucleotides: TGTGCCAGCAGTCGGGACAGGATTCCCAACACCGGGGAGCTGTTTTTT. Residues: CASSRDRIPNTGELFF.

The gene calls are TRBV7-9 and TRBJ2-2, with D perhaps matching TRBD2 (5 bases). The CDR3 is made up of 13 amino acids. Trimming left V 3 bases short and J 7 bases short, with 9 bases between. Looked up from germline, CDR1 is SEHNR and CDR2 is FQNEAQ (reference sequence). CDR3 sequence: CASSFASGGELFF. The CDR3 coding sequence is TGTGCCAGCAGCTTCGCGAGCGGCGGGGAGCTGTTTTTT.

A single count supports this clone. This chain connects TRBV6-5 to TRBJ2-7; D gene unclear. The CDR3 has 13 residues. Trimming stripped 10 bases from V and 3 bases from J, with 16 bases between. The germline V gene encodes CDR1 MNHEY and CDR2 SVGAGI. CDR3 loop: CATTSGRYYEQYF. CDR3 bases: TGTGCCACCACCTCCGGACGCTACTACGAGCAGTACTTC.

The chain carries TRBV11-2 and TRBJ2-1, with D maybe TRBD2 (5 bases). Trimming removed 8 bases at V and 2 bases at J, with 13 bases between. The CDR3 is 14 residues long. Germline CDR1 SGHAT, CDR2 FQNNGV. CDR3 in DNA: TGTGCCAGCGCCCCCCTGACTACCTACAATGAGCAGTTCTTC. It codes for CASAPLTTYNEQFF.

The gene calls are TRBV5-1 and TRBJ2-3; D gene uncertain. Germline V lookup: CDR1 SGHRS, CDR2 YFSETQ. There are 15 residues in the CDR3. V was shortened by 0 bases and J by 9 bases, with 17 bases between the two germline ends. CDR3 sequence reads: CASSLADPSPGTQYF. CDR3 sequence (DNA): TGCGCCAGCAGCTTGGCGGATCCCTCCCCGGGCACGCAGTATTTT.

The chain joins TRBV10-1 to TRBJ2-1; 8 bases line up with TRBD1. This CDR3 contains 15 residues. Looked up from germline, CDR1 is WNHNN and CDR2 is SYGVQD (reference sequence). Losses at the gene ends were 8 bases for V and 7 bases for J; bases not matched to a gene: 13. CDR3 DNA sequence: TGCGCCAGCTCCCTGTTAGCAGGGGGCGAAAATGAGCAGTTCTTC. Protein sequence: CASSLLAGGENEQFF.

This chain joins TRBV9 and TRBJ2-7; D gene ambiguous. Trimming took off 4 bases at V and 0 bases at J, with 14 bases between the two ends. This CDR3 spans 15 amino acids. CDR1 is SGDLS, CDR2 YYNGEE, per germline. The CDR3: CASSPNVVSSYEQYF. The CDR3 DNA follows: TGTGCCAGCAGCCCAAACGTGGTTAGCTCCTACGAGCAGTACTTC.

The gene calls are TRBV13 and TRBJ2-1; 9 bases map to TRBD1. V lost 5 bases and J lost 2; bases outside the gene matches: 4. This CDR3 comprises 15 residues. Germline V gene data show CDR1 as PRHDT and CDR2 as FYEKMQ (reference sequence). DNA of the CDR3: TGTGCCAGCAGCCCTGACAGGGGGACCTACAATGAGCAGTTCTTC. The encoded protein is CASSPDRGTYNEQFF.

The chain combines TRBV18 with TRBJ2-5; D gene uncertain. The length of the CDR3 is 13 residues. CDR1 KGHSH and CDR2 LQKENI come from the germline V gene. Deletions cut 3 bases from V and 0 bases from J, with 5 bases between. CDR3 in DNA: TGTGCCAGCTCACCGGGCAACCAAGAGACCCAGTACTTC. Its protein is CASSPGNQETQYF.

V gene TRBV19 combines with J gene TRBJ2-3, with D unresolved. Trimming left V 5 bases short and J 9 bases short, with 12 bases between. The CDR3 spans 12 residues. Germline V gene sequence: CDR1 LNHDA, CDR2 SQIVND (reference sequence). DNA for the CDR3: TGTGCCAGTAGTGCGGCAGATTGGACGCAGTATTTT. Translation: CASSAADWTQYF.

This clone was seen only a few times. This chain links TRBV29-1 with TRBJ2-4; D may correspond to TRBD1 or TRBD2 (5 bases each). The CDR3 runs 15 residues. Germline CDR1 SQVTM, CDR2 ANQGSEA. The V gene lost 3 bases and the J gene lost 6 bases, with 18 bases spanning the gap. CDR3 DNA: TGCAGCGTTGACCTGGGACCAGGGCCAGGAAACATTCAGTACTTC. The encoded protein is CSVDLGPGPGNIQYF.

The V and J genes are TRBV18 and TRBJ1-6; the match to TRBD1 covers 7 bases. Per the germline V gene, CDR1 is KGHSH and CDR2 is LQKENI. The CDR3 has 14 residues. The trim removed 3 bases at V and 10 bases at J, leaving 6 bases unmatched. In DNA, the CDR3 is TGTGCCAGCTCACCCGGACAGGAGAGGTCACCCCTCCACTTT. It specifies CASSPGQERSPLHF. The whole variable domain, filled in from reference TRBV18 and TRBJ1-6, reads NAGVMQNPRHLVRRRGQEARLRCSPMKGHSHVYWYRQLPEEGLKFMVYLQKENIIDESGMPKERFSAEFPKEGPSILRIQQVVRGDSAAYFCASSPGQERSPLHFGNGTRLTVT.

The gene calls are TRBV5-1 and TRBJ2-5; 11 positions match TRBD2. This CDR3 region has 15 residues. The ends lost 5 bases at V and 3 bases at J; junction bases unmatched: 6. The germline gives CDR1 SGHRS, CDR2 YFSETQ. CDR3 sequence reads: CASRLLAGGEETQYF. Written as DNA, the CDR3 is TGCGCCAGCAGGTTGCTAGCGGGAGGAGAAGAGACCCAGTACTTC.

CDR3 region: CSVEVSRVLWETQYF. In DNA form, the CDR3 reads TGCAGCGTTGAAGTCTCTAGGGTCCTATGGGAGACCCAGTACTTC. This chain joins TRBV29-1 and TRBJ2-5; D unresolved. Trimming shortened V by 1 base and J by 5 bases, and 17 bases separated the two germline ends. The CDR3 length is 15 residues. The germline V gene has CDR1 SQVTM and CDR2 ANQGSEA.

CDR3 residues: CASSFLGANRKTYGYTF. The CDR3 nucleotides read TGTGCCAGTAGTTTCCTAGGGGCAAATCGAAAGACCTATGGCTACACCTTC. The rearrangement joins TRBV19 to TRBJ1-2, with D perhaps TRBD1 (5 bases). Trimming took off 5 bases at V and 4 bases at J, with 23 bases between the two ends. The CDR3 has 17 residues. Germline CDR1 reads LNHDA; CDR2 reads SQIVND (reference sequence).

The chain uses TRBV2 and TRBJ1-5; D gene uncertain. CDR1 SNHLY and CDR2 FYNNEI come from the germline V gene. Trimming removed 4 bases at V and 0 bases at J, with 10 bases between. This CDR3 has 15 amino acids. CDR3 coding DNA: TGTGCCAGCAGTGTTAACGGATATAGCAATCAGCCCCAGCATTTT. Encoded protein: CASSVNGYSNQPQHF.

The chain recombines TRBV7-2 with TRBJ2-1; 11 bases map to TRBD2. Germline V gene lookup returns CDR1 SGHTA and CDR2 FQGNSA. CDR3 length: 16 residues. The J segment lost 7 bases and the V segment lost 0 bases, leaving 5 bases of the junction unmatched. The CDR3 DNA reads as TGTGCCAGCAGCTTAGCGTTAGCGGGGGGGCTGAATGAGCAGTTCTTC. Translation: CASSLALAGGLNEQFF.